This T cell receptor (beta chain) was sequenced for a study of T cells after yellow fever vaccination (dated by TCRdb to the late 2010s). Concerning the study at large: Libraries from fractions with low cell numbers were prepared with the SMART-Seq v4 Ultra Low Input RNA kit. To track T-cell clones before and after primary and booster YFV17D yellow fever vaccination, bulk TCR alpha and beta repertoires were sequenced longitudinally. Two healthy male donors, one aged 18 to 30 and one aged 30 to 39 years, were included in the cohort. Blood samples were taken at several timepoints before and after primary and secondary immunization, and bulk PBMC replicates and cell subsets were isolated.

TCR cDNA was synthesized by 5'RACE template switching, through which a universal primer site and unique molecular identifiers were introduced. cDNA synthesis was primed from both the TCR alpha and TCR beta constant segments. Libraries were amplified in two PCR steps, with sample barcodes and sequencing adapters added in the second step. Sequencing of libraries was performed on Illumina HiSeq 2500 (2x100 bp) or NovaSeq (2x150 bp). The authors' pipeline ran thus. MIGEC was used to demultiplex reads and collapse the reads into UMI consensus sequences, and MiXCR was used for V(D)J alignment. Vaccine-responding clonotypes were identified with edgeR using replicate PBMC samples, with FDR below 0.01 and a log2 fold change above 5 up to day 15 being required. CD4 or CD8 identity was assigned to each bulk clonotype according to whether the clonotype was present at higher abundance in the sequenced CD4 repertoire or the sequenced CD8 repertoire. Using fastp trimming at Q25 and MiXCR clonotype assembly, TCRdb reanalyzed the public sequencing data and kept in-frame beta chains. Duplicate CDR3 protein sequences are folded into a single record with the most common DNA and genes. TCRdb, rather than the study authors, made the V and J calls. The sample records some 400,000 distinct CDR3 sequences, 6.2% of which are singletons. The ten largest clones take up 15% of the sample.

This clonotype appeared many times. Its cognate antigen has yet to be identified. There are no base qualities to consult, and no much larger clone falls within one base. The treatment or condition label, as the study defines it: live attenuated yellow fever vaccine strain. At each blood-draw timepoint, two biological replicates of bulk PBMCs were obtained. PBMCs were isolated from peripheral blood using a standard Ficoll-Paque protocol. RNA was extracted with TriZol from bulk PBMCs, CD4 and CD8 fractions, and dextramer-positive and dextramer-negative fractions. Trimming costs V 1 base and J 8 bases, and their ends lie 21 bases apart. From the germline V gene, CDR1 is LGHNA and CDR2 is YNFKEQ. The CDR3 numbers 17 residues from cysteine through phenylalanine. The read is trimmed to its CDR3 DNA, 51 bases read in frame from base 1. What the study reported, not specific to this receptor: Because abundant contaminating clonotypes from the bulk population could be contained in FACS-sorted repertoires, computational filtering was required. Because only a couple of donors were included in the study, the extent to which the findings can be generalized is limited. A small share of clonotypes was detected in both CD4 and CD8 compartments, with the overlap likely arising from convergent recombination. After the booster, most clones that had expanded after primary vaccination were detected again (around 97% of CD4 and 88% of CD8), suggesting broad maintenance of memory. The secondary T-cell response was weaker than the primary response but faster, peaking on day 5 instead of day 15.

This sequence originates from a man aged 25-45 years who received the YFV17D yellow fever vaccine. Source: PBMCs, taken 5 days after the yellow fever booster vaccination. Here the chain combines TRBV4-2 and TRBJ2-1; TRBD2 is a possible D gene, resting on 6 matching bases. The nucleotide sequence is given as TGTGCCAGCAGCCAAGGGAGGGTCAGAAGGACTACGGATGAGCAGTTCTTC. Its coded protein is CASSQGRVRRTTDEQFF.